Below, 5 T cell receptor beta chains from the same sample are listed, as sequenced in a study of Graves' ophthalmopathy and Graves' hyperthyroidism. The authors amplified TCR beta CDR3 regions, and they did so from RNA transcripts for repertoire sequencing. HTBI primers served in a first-round RT-PCR, which a second-round multiplex PCR followed. In TCRdb, the multiplex PCR reads were re-called with MiXCR into one record per CDR3 protein. The sample contains about 1.1 million distinct CDR3 sequences, about two fifths of which appear only once. Sequenced input: peripheral blood or thyroid tissue (not recorded which). The receptors were sampled from an adult man with Graves' hyperthyroidism.

This clonotype was seen a few times. This rearrangement joins TRBV24-1 to TRBJ1-1; perhaps TRBD1 as D (5 bases). Trimming cost V 9 bases and J 7 bases, with 11 bases left between them. CDR1 and CDR2 (germline): KGHDR, SFDVKD. This CDR3 has 11 residues. In DNA form, the CDR3 reads TGTGCCACCGCTCGCGGGGGTGAAGCTTTCTTT. It yields the protein CATARGGEAFF.

In this sample, this clonotype turned up many times. The chain combines TRBV12-3 or TRBV12-4 with TRBJ1-2; TRBD1 is a possible D gene (5 bases). The length of the CDR3 is 12 residues. V shed 5 bases and J shed 8 bases, with 12 bases lying between them. CDR3 protein: CASSARGWGYTF. CDR3 nucleotides: TGTGCCAGCAGTGCTAGGGGTTGGGGCTACACCTTC.

The sample holds many counts of this clonotype. The chain couples TRBV7-9 to TRBJ2-7; tentatively, D is TRBD2 (5 bases). Germline values: CDR1 SEHNR, CDR2 FQNEAQ (reference sequence). The V end lost 7 bases, the J end lost 3 bases, and 13 bases lay between the germline ends. The CDR3 loop spans 13 amino acids. CDR3 nucleotide sequence: TGTGCCAGCATCAGAGGAGGAGGCTACGAGCAGTACTTC. Amino acids: CASIRGGGYEQYF.

V is TRBV9 and J is TRBJ2-5, with unresolved D. The V end lost 0 bases, the J end lost 5 bases, and 8 bases lay between the germline ends. This CDR3 has 13 residues. Germline loops: CDR1 SGDLS, CDR2 YYNGEE. DNA for the CDR3: TGTGCCAGCAGCGTAGATCCTCGTGAGACCCAGTACTTC. This translates into CASSVDPRETQYF.

This clonotype was observed many times. J is TRBJ1-2 and V is TRBV12-3 or TRBV12-4, with D perhaps matching TRBD1 (5 bases). The CDR3 is 14 amino acids. V was trimmed by 1 base and J by 6 bases, leaving 12 bases between them. DNA for the CDR3: TGTGCCAGCAGTTTAGAGTTGTGGGACGATGGCTACACCTTC. Amino acid sequence: CASSLELWDDGYTF.